These 2 T cell receptor beta chains came from one sample sequenced in a study of human T cells and chemical hapten exposure. Time point described: patch test 1, 2 weeks after DPC sensitization. Treatment indicated: therapeutic diphenylcyclopropenone sensitization with weekly scalp DPC. TCRdb analysed the RACE reads with MiXCR anew, one entry per CDR3 protein. Of 75,000 to 90,000 distinct CDR3 sequences in the sample, 6% to 9% are singletons; the top ten hold 1.5% to 1.9%. The sequencing here drew on whole blood, taken in connection with sensitization to the hapten diphenylcyclopropenone (DPC). These receptors originate from a woman in her thirties with alopecia areata. Some clones in this sample may be carry-over from other donors' samples.

The chain carries TRBV12-3 or TRBV12-4 and TRBJ1-1; no clear D. The CDR3 sequence is 15 residues long. Trimming took 3 bases from V and 4 from J, leaving 15 bases between them. CDR3 DNA sequence: TGTGCCAGCAGTTTTAGCATCGGACCTGGCACTGAAGCTTTCTTT. This sequence encodes CASSFSIGPGTEAFF.

This clonotype appeared many times. This chain links TRBV2 with TRBJ1-5; D call uncertain. The V gene lost 5 bases and the J gene lost 5 bases, with 10 bases spanning the gap. The CDR3 is 13 amino acids. Germline loops: CDR1 SNHLY, CDR2 FYNNEI. Written as DNA, the CDR3 is TGTGCCAGCAGTTCCGGGAAATATCAGCCCCAGCATTTT. Protein sequence: CASSSGKYQPQHF.